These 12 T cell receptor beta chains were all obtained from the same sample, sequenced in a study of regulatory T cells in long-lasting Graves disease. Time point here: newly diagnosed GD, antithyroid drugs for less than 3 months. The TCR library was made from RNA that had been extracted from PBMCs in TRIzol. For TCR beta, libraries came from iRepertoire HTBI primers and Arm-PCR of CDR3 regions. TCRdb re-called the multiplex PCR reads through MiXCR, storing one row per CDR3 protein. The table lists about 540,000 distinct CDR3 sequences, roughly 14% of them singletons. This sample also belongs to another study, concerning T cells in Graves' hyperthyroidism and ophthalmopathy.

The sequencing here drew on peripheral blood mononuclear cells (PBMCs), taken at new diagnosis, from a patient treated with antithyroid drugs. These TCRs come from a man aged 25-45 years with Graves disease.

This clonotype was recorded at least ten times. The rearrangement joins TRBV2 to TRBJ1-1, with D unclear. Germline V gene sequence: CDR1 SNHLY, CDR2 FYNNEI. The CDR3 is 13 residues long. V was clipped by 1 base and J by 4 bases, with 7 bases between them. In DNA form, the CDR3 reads TGTGCCAGCAGTGAAGAGGTCAGCACTGAAGCTTTCTTT. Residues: CASSEEVSTEAFF.

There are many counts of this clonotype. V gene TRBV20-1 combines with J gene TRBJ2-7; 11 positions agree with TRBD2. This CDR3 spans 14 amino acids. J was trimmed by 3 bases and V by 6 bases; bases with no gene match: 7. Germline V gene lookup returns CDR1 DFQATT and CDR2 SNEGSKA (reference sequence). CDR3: CSAPGLAGSYEQYF. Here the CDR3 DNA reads TGCAGTGCCCCCGGACTAGCGGGCAGCTACGAGCAGTACTTC.

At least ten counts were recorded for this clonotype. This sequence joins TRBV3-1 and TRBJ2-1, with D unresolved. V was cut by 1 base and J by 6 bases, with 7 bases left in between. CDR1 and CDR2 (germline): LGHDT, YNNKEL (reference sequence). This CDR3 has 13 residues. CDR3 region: CASSQGSGNEQFF. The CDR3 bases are TGTGCCAGCAGCCAAGGGTCGGGCAATGAGCAGTTCTTC.

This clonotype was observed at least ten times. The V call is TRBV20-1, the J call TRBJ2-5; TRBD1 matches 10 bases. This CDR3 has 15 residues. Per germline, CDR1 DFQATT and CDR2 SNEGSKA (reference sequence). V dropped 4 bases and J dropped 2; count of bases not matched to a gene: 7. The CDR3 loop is CSATAGTGDQETQYF. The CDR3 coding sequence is TGCAGTGCTACGGCCGGGACAGGGGATCAAGAGACCCAGTACTTC.

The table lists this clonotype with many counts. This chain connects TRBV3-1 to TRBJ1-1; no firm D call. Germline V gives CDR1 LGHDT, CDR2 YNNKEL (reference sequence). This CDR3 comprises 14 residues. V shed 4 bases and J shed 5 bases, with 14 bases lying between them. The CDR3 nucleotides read TGTGCCAGCAGCCCACCGCCCCCGCGGACTGAAGCTTTCTTT. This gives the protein CASSPPPPRTEAFF.

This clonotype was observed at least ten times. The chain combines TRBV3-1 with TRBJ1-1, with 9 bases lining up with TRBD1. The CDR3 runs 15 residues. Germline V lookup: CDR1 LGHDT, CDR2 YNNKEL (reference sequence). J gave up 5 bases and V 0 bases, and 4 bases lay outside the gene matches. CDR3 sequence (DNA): TGTGCCAGCAGCCAAGAAACAGGGGGCGGTACTGAAGCTTTCTTT. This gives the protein CASSQETGGGTEAFF.

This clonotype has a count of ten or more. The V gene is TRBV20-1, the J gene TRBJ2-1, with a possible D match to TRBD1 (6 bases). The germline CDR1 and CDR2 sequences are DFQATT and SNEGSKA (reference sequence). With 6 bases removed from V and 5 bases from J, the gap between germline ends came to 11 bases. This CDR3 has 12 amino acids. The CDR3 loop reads CSAWAGDNEQFF. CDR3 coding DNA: TGCAGTGCATGGGCAGGGGACAATGAGCAGTTCTTC.

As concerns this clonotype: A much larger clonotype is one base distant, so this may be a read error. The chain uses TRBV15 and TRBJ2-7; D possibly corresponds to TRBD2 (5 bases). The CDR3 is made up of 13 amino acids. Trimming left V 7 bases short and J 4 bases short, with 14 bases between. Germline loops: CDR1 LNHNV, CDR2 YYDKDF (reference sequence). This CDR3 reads CATIRLEGYEQYF. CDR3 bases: TGTGCCACCATCAGGTTAGAGGGATACGAGCAGTACTTC.

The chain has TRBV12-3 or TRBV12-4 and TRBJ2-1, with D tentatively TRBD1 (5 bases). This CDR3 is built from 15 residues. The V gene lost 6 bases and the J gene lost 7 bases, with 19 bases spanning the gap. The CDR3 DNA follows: TGTGCCAGCAGCCCGGGCTGGGGCTCATGGAATGAGCAGTTCTTC. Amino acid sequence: CASSPGWGSWNEQFF.

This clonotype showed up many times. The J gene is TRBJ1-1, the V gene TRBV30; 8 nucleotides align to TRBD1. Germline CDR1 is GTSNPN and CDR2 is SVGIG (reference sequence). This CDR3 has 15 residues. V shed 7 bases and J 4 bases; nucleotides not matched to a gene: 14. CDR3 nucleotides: TGTGCCTTCACCCCCCTCGACAGGGGAACCACTGAAGCTTTCTTT. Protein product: CAFTPLDRGTTEAFF.

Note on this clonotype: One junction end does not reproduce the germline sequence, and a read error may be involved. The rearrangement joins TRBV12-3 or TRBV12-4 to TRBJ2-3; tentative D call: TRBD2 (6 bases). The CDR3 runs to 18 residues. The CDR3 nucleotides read TGTGCCAGCAGTTTAGCGCGGGTAGCGGAGGGGAGCACAGATATGCAGTATTTT. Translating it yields CASSLARVAEGSTDMQYF.

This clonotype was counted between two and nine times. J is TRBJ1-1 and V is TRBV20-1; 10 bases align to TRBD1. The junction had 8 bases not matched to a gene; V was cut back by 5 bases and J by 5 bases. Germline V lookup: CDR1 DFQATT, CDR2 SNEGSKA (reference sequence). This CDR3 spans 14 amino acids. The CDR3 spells CSAYYDRGRTEAFF. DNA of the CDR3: TGCAGTGCTTACTATGACAGGGGGCGAACTGAAGCTTTCTTT.